This TCR beta chain comes out of a study of Ad26.COV2.S vaccination and SARS-CoV-2 variants. Study findings and constraints: Considerable breadth of spike-specific CD8+ and CD4+ T cell responses has reportedly been documented following vaccination. Spike-specific TCR breadth was greater in vaccine than placebo recipients.

Only in-frame clones appear in the TCRdb table, and some are missing; sequencing was by immunoSEQ multiplex PCR. The sample lists roughly 680,000 clones, more than 70% seen once, with around 1.4% in the top ten. Treatment given: over 15 received Ad26.COV2.S at low or high dose, single or two shots; roughly five received placebo; per-sample allocation not given. The samples were gathered on day 63 after the first injection of vaccine or placebo. An adult donor aged 18-55 years was enrolled in Boston. As its vector, the vaccine had Ad26, which expressed Wuhan-strain SARS-CoV-2 spike. With regard to this clone: The antigen is undetermined.

The V gene's germline CDR1 is SGHVS and CDR2 FNYEAQ. V was clipped by 1 base and J by 4 bases; unmatched bases: 6. The CDR3 is 16 residues long. The clonotype comes from a person between 18 and 65 years old who received the Ad26.COV2.S COVID-19 vaccine or a placebo. The sample was peripheral blood, taken in a trial of Ad26.COV2.S vaccine versus placebo. This chain joins TRBV7-6 and TRBJ2-1; TRBD1 matches 8 bases. The CDR3, as DNA: TGTGCCAGCAGCTTAGGGACAGGGAAACCATACAATGAGCAGTTCTTC. It specifies CASSLGTGKPYNEQFF.